Listed below are T cell receptor beta chains from one sample, sequenced in a study of T cells in Graves' hyperthyroidism and ophthalmopathy. TCRdb used MiXCR to reprocess the multiplex PCR reads, holding one entry per CDR3 protein. The data show about 720,000 distinct CDR3 sequences, roughly 17% seen once. Sequenced sample: blood. The receptors shown here come from a man younger than 35 with Graves' hyperthyroidism. CDR3s leave out the opening cysteine and the closing phenylalanine or tryptophan. D genes are given only for firm matches.

D gene,V gene,CDR3 protein
TRBD1,TRBV10-3,AISEGQGDEQY
.,TRBV27,ASSPGPGRGQETQY
TRBD2,TRBV6-2/TRBV6-3,ASSWTSGRPEQF
.,TRBV11-3,ASSWGVAGNTIY
.,TRBV12-3/TRBV12-4,ASSVQGNSNQPQH
.,TRBV28,ASSSRGRPQH
.,TRBV20-1,SARPPGAGQF
.,TRBV4-3,ASAWGSTDTQY
.,TRBV28,ASSFPGLTDTQY
TRBD1,TRBV5-6,ATGVAGGDGYT
.,TRBV15,ATSRGTPNTGELF
.,TRBV27,ASKTKNIQY
.,TRBV11-3,ASSIPRAGEQETQY
.,TRBV7-2,ASSPRGTSSYNEQF
TRBD1,TRBV19,ASSPRTGLLSNYGYT
.,TRBV6-2/TRBV6-3,ASRNLRMNTGELF
TRBD2,TRBV29-1,SAQTSGSDEQF
TRBD2,TRBV20-1,SARGVSGSAYNEQF
TRBD2,TRBV7-6,ASSLTSGLSSYEQY
TRBD2,TRBV6-5,ASSSPTSRGEF
TRBD1,TRBV3-1,ASSAPGTDTDTQY
.,TRBV12-3/TRBV12-4,ASSLVHKETQY
.,TRBV10-2,ASSDDPPYGYT
TRBD2,TRBV20-1,SARDLLAGSLGAYEQY
TRBD1,TRBV27,ASSPGTGRVNTEAF
.,TRBV12-3/TRBV12-4,ASSLGEGNYGYT
TRBD2,TRBV29-1,SVVAGGPSYNEQF
TRBD1,TRBV30,AWTPQGMGEKLF
.,TRBV20-1,SARLRNSYEQY
.,TRBV28,ASSLTSLGYEQY
.,TRBV28,ASSPAKEGNEQY
.,TRBV2,ASSGGTDSYEQY
.,TRBV5-1,ASSFRGSPYEQY
TRBD1,TRBV12-3/TRBV12-4,ASRGWDRLNTEAF
.,TRBV7-8,ASSLEGRVSAGELF
TRBD1,TRBV11-2,ASSLTGVFGYT
TRBD2,TRBV9,ASSVRGWGTSEETQY
.,TRBV5-1,ASFGQQQETQY
TRBD1,TRBV30,AWSGTGTASQETQY
.,TRBV24-1,ATSDIGGYEQY
.,TRBV29-1,SVEDRNYEQY
TRBD1,TRBV3-1,ASSRLGQETDEQY
.,TRBV20-1,SARDLYVLESF
TRBD2,TRBV30,AWGLAGGPYNEQF
TRBD2,TRBV12-3/TRBV12-4,ASKKSGLETGELF
TRBD1,TRBV6-1,ASTDPGQSYEQY
TRBD2,TRBV10-1,ASSDSGSGAGELF
.,TRBV30,AWSSGGANVLT
TRBD1,TRBV28,ASSFDREGGYT
.,TRBV6-1,ASSVQDVSFDEQF